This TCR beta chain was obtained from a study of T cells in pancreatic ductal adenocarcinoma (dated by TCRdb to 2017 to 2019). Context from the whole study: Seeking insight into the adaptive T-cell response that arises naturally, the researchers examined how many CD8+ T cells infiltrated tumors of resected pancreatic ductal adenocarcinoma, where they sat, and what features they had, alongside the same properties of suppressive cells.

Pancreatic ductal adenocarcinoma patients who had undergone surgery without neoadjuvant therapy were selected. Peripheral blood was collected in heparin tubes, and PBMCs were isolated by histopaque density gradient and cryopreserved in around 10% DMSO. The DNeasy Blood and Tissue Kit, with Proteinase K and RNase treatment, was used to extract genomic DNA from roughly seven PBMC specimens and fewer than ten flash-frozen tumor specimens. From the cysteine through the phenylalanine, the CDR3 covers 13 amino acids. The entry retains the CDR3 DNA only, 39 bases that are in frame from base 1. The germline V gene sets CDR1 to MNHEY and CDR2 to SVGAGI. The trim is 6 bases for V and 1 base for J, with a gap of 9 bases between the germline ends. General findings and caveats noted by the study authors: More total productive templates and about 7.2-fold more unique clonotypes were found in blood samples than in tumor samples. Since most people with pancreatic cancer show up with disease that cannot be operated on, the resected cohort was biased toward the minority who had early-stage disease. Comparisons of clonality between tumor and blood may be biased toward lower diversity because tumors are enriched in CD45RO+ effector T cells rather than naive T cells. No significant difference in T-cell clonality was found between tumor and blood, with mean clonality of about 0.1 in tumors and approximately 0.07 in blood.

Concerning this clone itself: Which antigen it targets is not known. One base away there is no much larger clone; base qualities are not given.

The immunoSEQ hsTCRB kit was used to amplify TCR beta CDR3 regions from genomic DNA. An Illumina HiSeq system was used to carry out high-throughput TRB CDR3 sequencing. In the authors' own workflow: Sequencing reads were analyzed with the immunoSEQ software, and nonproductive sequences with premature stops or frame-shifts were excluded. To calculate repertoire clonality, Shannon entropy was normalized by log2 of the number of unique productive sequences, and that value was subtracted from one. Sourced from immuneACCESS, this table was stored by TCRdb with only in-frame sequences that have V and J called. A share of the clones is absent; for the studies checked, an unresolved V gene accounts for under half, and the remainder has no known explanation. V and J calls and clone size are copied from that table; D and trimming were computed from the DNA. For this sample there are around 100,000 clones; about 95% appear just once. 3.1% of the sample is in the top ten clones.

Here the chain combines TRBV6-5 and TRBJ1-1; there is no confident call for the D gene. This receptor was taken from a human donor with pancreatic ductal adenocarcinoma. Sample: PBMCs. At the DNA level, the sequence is TGTGCCAGCAGATTACGAGGGAACACTGAAGCTTTCTTT. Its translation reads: CASRLRGNTEAFF.